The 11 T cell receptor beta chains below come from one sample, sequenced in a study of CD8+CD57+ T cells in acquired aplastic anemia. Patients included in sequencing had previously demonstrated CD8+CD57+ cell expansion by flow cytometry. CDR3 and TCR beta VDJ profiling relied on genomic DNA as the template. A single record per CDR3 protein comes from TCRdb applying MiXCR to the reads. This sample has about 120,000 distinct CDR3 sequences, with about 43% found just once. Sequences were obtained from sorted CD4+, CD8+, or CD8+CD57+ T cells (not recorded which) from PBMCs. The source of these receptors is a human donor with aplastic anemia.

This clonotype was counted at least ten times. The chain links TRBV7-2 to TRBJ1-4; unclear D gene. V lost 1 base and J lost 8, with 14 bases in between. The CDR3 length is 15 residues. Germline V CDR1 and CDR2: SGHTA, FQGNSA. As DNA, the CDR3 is TGTGCCAGCAGCTTAGGCGGGAGATGGGAGGAAAAACTGTTTTTT. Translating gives CASSLGGRWEEKLFF.

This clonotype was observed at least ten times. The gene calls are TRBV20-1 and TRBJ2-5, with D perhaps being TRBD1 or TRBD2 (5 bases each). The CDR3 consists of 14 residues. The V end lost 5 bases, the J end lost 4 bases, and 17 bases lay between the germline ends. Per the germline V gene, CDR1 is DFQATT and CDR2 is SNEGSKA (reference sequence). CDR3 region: CSALRGQGAETQYF. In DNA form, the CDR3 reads TGCAGTGCTCTCCGAGGGCAGGGCGCAGAGACCCAGTACTTC.

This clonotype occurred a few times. The CDR3 nucleotides read TGTGCCAGCAGCTTTTACCGGGACACTAGGGACGGGGAGCTGTTTTTT. Encoded protein: CASSFYRDTRDGELFF. The gene calls are TRBV11-1 and TRBJ2-2, with D perhaps matching TRBD1 (6 bases). Trimming stripped 3 bases from V and 7 bases from J, with 18 bases between. Germline assignment: CDR1 SGHAT and CDR2 FQDESV (reference sequence). The CDR3 spans 16 residues. The variable domain in full, completed from reference TRBV11-1 and TRBJ2-2, reads EAEVAQSPRYKITEKSQAVAFWCDPISGHATLYWYRQILGQGPELLVQFQDESVVDDSQLPKDRFSAERLKGVDSTLKIQPAELGDSAMYLCASSFYRDTRDGELFFGEGSRLTVL.

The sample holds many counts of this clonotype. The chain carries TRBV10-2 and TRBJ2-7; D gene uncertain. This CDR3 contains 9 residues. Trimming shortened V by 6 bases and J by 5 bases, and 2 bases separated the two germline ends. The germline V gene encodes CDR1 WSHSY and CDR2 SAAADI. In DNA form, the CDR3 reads TGCGCCAGCAGGAACGAGCAGTACGTC. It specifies CASRNEQYV.

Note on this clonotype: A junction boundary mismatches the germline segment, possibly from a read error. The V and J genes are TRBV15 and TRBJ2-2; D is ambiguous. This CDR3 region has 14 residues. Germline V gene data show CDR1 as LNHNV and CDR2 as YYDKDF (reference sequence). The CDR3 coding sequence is TGTGCCACCAGCAGAAGAACAGTATCCGGAGAGCTGTTTTTT. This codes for CATSRRTVSGELFF.

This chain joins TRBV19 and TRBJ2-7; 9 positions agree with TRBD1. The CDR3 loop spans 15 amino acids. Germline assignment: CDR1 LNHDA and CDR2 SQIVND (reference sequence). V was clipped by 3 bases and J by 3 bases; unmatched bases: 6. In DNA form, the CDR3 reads TGTGCCAGTAGTATTGGGGACAGGGTGGGCTACGAGCAGTACTTC. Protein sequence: CASSIGDRVGYEQYF.

CDR3: CASIQGLGNEQFF. As DNA, the CDR3 is TGCGCCAGCATCCAGGGGCTAGGCAATGAGCAGTTCTTC. The genes are TRBV10-2 and TRBJ2-1; TRBD1 might be the D (6 bases). CDR1 is WSHSY and CDR2 is SAAADI in the germline V gene. The CDR3 has 13 amino acids. V was shortened by 7 bases and J by 6 bases, with 13 bases between the two germline ends.

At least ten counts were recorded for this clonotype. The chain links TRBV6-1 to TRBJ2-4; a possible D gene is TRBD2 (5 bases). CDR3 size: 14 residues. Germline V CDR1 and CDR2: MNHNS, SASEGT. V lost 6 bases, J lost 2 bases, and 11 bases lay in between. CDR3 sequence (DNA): TGTGCCAGCAGCGACGAGGGTACCAAAAACATTCAGTACTTC. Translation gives CASSDEGTKNIQYF.

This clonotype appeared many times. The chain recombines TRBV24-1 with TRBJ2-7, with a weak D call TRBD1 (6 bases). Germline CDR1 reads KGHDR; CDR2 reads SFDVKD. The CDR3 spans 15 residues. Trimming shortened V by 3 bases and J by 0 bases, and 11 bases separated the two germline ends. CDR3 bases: TGTGCCACCAGTGATACCCAGGGGCACTCCTACGAGCAGTACTTC. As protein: CATSDTQGHSYEQYF.

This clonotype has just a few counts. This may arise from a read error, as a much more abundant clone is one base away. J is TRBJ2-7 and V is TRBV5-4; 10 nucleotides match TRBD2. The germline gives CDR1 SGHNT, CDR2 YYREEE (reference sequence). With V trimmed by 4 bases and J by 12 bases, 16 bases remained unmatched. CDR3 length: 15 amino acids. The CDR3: CASSGQGLAGEPRYF. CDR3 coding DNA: TGTGCCAGCAGCGGACAAGGGCTAGCGGGGGAACCAAGGTACTTC.

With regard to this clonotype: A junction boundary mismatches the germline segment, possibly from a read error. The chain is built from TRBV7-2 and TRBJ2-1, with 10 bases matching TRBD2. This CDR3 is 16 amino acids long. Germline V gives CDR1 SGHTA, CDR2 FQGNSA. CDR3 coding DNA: TGTGCCAGCAGCCTAGCGGGGGTTAGCTCCTACAATGAGCAGTTCTTC. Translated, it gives CASSLAGVSSYNEQFF.